These 29 T cell receptor beta chains share one sample of origin, sequenced in a study of T cell changes during pregnancy in multiple sclerosis. Here immunoSEQ multiplex PCR was the method, and the copy in TCRdb shows in-frame clones only, minus some. The table shows under 25,000 clones, with about nine tenths occurring only once. The sample was CD8+ T cells from peripheral blood mononuclear cells, taken in the first trimester of pregnancy. The receptor source for this set is a female donor in good health, enrolled as a control in a pregnancy study.

The J gene is TRBJ1-4, the V gene TRBV4-2; D is uncertain. CDR3 size: 14 residues. Germline CDR1 LGHNA, CDR2 YNFKEQ. The V end was cut by 4 bases, the J end by 8 bases, with 14 bases between. In nucleotides, the CDR3 is TGTGCCAGCAGCCCAGGTTGGTCGGAAGAAAAACTGTTTTTT. Its protein is CASSPGWSEEKLFF.

The rearrangement uses TRBV13 and TRBJ2-3; 8 bases agree with TRBD1. CDR1 and CDR2 from the germline V gene are PRHDT and FYEKMQ (reference sequence). The V gene end was trimmed by 2 bases and the J gene end by 0 bases; junction bases not matched to a gene: 4. The CDR3 spans 16 residues. For the CDR3, the DNA is TGTGCCAGCAGCTTATCCGGACAGGGAAGCACAGATACGCAGTATTTT. It yields the protein CASSLSGQGSTDTQYF.

The chain uses TRBV30 and TRBJ2-3; unclear D gene. In germline, CDR1 is GTSNPN, CDR2 SVGIG (reference sequence). This CDR3 contains 15 residues. Trimming left V 3 bases short and J 0 bases short, with 13 bases between. The chain's CDR3 is CAWSGLVISTDTQYF. The CDR3 region has the DNA TGTGCCTGGAGCGGTCTTGTTATTAGCACAGATACGCAGTATTTT. Full variable domain (missing parts from reference TRBV30 and TRBJ2-3): SQTIHQWPATLVQPVGSPLSLECTVEGTSNPNLYWYRQAAGRGLQLLFYSVGIGQISSEVPQNLSASRPQDRQFILSSKKLLLSDSGFYLCAWSGLVISTDTQYFGPGTRLTVL.

The chain couples TRBV4-2 to TRBJ2-5; D is possibly TRBD2 (6 bases). V lost 4 bases and J lost 4, with 10 bases in between. Germline loops: CDR1 LGHNA, CDR2 YNFKEQ. CDR3 length equals 13 residues. The CDR3 bases are TGTGCCAGCAGCCCAGTGGGGGGAGAGACCCAGTACTTC. Its translation is CASSPVGGETQYF.

The V gene is TRBV7-9, the J gene TRBJ1-1; D is uncertain. Looked up from germline, CDR1 is SEHNR and CDR2 is FQNEAQ (reference sequence). The V and J ends lost 8 bases and 0 bases respectively, with 16 bases between them. The CDR3 length is 15 residues. This chain's CDR3 is CASLTGFYMNTEAFF. In DNA form, the CDR3 reads TGTGCCAGCTTAACGGGGTTTTACATGAACACTGAAGCTTTCTTT.

The rearrangement links TRBV4-3 to TRBJ1-5; 8 bases agree with TRBD1. The J segment lost 6 bases and the V segment lost 0 bases, leaving 4 bases of the junction unmatched. The CDR3 is 15 residues long. Germline-derived CDR1 and CDR2 are LGHNA and YSLEER. The CDR3, as DNA: TGCGCCAGCAGCCAAGACGTAGGGACAGGTCAGCCCCAGCATTTT. It codes for CASSQDVGTGQPQHF.

Only one count was recorded for this clone. This chain joins TRBV4-3 and TRBJ1-4; 10 bases match TRBD1. This CDR3 spans 16 amino acids. Unmatched junction bases numbered 4, after V lost 0 bases and J lost 6 bases. Germline loops: CDR1 LGHNA, CDR2 YSLEER. This chain's CDR3 is CASSQDLGQGHEKLFF. The CDR3 nucleotides are TGCGCCAGCAGCCAAGATTTGGGACAGGGGCATGAAAAACTGTTTTTT.

This chain uses TRBV27 with TRBJ1-2; 8 nucleotides agree with TRBD1. This CDR3 comprises 13 residues. Germline CDR1 MNHEY, CDR2 SMNVEV (reference sequence). The junction had 6 bases not matched to a gene; V was cut back by 5 bases and J by 7 bases. The CDR3 sequence is CASSHGDRGGYTF. The CDR3, as DNA: TGTGCCAGCAGTCACGGAGACAGGGGTGGCTACACCTTC.

The chain is built from TRBV7-9 and TRBJ2-7; 8 bases are a match to TRBD1. CDR3 length: 14 residues. Germline V gene data show CDR1 as SEHNR and CDR2 as FQNEAQ (reference sequence). The V and J ends lost 1 base and 3 bases, in that order; junction bases with no gene match: 2. Here the CDR3 DNA reads TGTGCCAGCAGCTTAGTCGGACAGGGCTACGAGCAGTACTTC. This gives the protein CASSLVGQGYEQYF.

The chain's CDR3 is CASSPLVGAQPQHF. CDR3 nucleotides: TGTGCCAGCAGCCCCCTGGTGGGGGCTCAGCCCCAGCATTTT. V gene TRBV7-6 combines with J gene TRBJ1-5, with D possibly matching TRBD1 (6 bases). Germline V CDR1 and CDR2: SGHVS, FNYEAQ. V was pared by 5 bases and J by 6 bases, with 14 bases between. The CDR3 totals 14 residues. The variable domain in full, completed from reference TRBV7-6 and TRBJ1-5, reads GAGVSQSPRYKVTKRGQDVALRCDPISGHVSLYWYRQALGQGPEFLTYFNYEAQQDKSGLPNDRFSAERPEGSISTLTIQRTEQRDSAMYRCASSPLVGAQPQHFGDGTRLSIL.

In DNA form, the CDR3 reads TGTGCCAGCAGTTACGGGGGGGATGGAAACACCATATATTTT. Protein: CASSYGGDGNTIYF. The chain uses TRBV6-5 and TRBJ1-3; D possibly corresponds to TRBD1 (5 bases). This CDR3 is 14 amino acids long. Germline CDR1 MNHEY, CDR2 SVGAGI. V dropped 2 bases and J dropped 3 bases, with 8 bases sitting between them.

The CDR3 reads CASSIARQGDQPQHF. CDR3 DNA: TGTGCCAGTAGTATAGCTAGACAGGGGGATCAGCCCCAGCATTTT. The genes are TRBV19 and TRBJ1-5; 9 nucleotides line up with TRBD1. Germline lookup yields CDR1 LNHDA and CDR2 SQIVND (reference sequence). The V gene end was trimmed by 1 base and the J gene end by 5 bases; junction bases not matched to a gene: 3. This CDR3 contains 15 residues.

This rearrangement joins TRBV5-1 to TRBJ2-1; 9 bases line up with TRBD2. Germline V gives CDR1 SGHRS, CDR2 YFSETQ. V dropped 0 bases and J dropped 9; count of bases not matched to a gene: 13. The CDR3 is made up of 17 amino acids. DNA of the CDR3: TGCGCCAGCAGCTTGGCCAGCGGGGGGCCTGTAGGGGGTGAGCAGTTCTTC. It yields the protein CASSLASGGPVGGEQFF.

V is TRBV28 and J is TRBJ1-2; 10 bases agree with TRBD1. CDR1 is MDHEN and CDR2 is SYDVKM in the germline V gene. V gave up 8 bases and J gave up 8 bases; unmatched junction bases: 14. The CDR3 is 15 residues long. The CDR3 nucleotides are TGTGCCAGCCAGTTTATAGGGACAGGGGTGGGCGGCTACACCTTC. It encodes CASQFIGTGVGGYTF.

Details on this clone: One junction end does not reproduce the germline sequence, and a read error may be involved. The chain combines TRBV4-2 with TRBJ1-1; 7 bases are a match to TRBD1. The germline V gene encodes CDR1 LGHNA and CDR2 YNFKEQ. CDR3 length equals 13 residues. The CDR3 DNA reads as TGTGCCAGCAGCCCACAGGGGAACGCTGAAGCTTTCTTT. Residues: CASSPQGNAEAFF.

The chain employs TRBV19 and TRBJ2-1, with 8 bases fitting TRBD1. The J segment lost 2 bases and the V segment lost 7 bases, leaving 7 bases of the junction unmatched. The length of the CDR3 is 15 residues. Germline lookup yields CDR1 LNHDA and CDR2 SQIVND (reference sequence). CDR3 in amino acids: CASTLSRGPYNEQFF. In nucleotides, the CDR3 is TGTGCCAGTACCCTGAGCAGGGGGCCCTACAATGAGCAGTTCTTC.

The rearrangement joins TRBV10-3 to TRBJ1-2, with 7 bases that match TRBD1. The CDR3 has 14 residues. The J segment lost 4 bases and the V segment lost 7 bases, leaving 9 bases of the junction unmatched. The germline V gene encodes CDR1 ENHRY and CDR2 SYGVKD. The CDR3 DNA sequence: TGTGCCATCACCCTTGGACAGGCGGTCTATGGCTACACCTTC. Its protein product is CAITLGQAVYGYTF.

This chain joins TRBV7-2 and TRBJ1-5, with D uncertain. V gave up 1 base and J gave up 6 bases, with 10 bases separating them. The germline gives CDR1 SGHTA, CDR2 FQGNSA. This CDR3 contains 14 residues. CDR3 nucleotides: TGTGCCAGCAGCTTAGGCATTAATAGTCAGCCCCAGCATTTT. Its translation: CASSLGINSQPQHF.

The genes are TRBV7-6 and TRBJ2-2; D perhaps matches TRBD1 (6 bases). The CDR3 has 15 amino acids. Trimming removed 2 bases from V and 2 bases from J, with 9 bases in between. Germline lookup yields CDR1 SGHVS and CDR2 FNYEAQ. CDR3 nucleotides: TGTGCCAGCAGCTTAAGGGGGTTAAACACCGGGGAGCTGTTTTTT. Residues: CASSLRGLNTGELFF.

V usage is TRBV9 and J usage is TRBJ2-2; D is possibly TRBD2 (5 bases). The germline CDR1 and CDR2 sequences are SGDLS and YYNGEE. The V and J ends lost 0 bases and 5 bases respectively, with 5 bases between them. The CDR3 spans 13 residues. CDR3 loop: CASSVGGTGELFF. DNA for the CDR3: TGTGCCAGCAGCGTAGGCGGGACCGGGGAGCTGTTTTTT.

J is TRBJ2-3 and V is TRBV11-2; unclear D gene. Germline values: CDR1 SGHAT, CDR2 FQNNGV. The CDR3 sequence is 15 residues long. Trimming took off 1 base at V and 5 bases at J, with 13 bases between the two ends. CDR3 coding DNA: TGTGCCAGCAGCTTAGGCCCTAGTTTAGGAGATACGCAGTATTTT. Protein: CASSLGPSLGDTQYF.

The V call is TRBV28, the J call TRBJ1-2; D is ambiguous. V was cut by 10 bases and J by 2 bases, with 23 bases left in between. The CDR3 totals 16 residues. Germline CDR1 reads MDHEN; CDR2 reads SYDVKM. The CDR3 sequence: CATRRLAAGKNYGYTF. The CDR3 nucleotides read TGTGCCACCCGCCGTCTCGCTGCAGGTAAGAACTATGGCTACACCTTC.

The CDR3 region is CASSPDGQETQYF. The CDR3 nucleotides read TGTGCCAGCAGTCCCGACGGGCAAGAGACCCAGTACTTC. The rearrangement links TRBV11-3 to TRBJ2-5; the D is unclear. CDR1 SGHNT and CDR2 YENEEA come from the germline V gene. V lost 6 bases and J 2 bases, leaving 10 bases between the germline ends. This CDR3 is built from 13 residues.

The chain uses TRBV27 and TRBJ1-5; TRBD1 agrees at 8 bases. This CDR3 comprises 12 residues. In germline, CDR1 is MNHEY, CDR2 SMNVEV (reference sequence). V lost 4 bases, J lost 7 bases, and 0 bases stayed unmatched. CDR3: CASSSGGQPQHF. The DNA for the CDR3 is TGTGCCAGCAGTTCAGGGGGCCAGCCCCAGCATTTT.

The genes are TRBV4-3 and TRBJ2-3; 11 nucleotides agree with TRBD2. CDR1 is LGHNA, CDR2 YSLEER, per germline. The CDR3 length is 16 residues. Trimming cost V 4 bases and J 2 bases; bases outside gene matches: 5. CDR3 DNA: TGCGCCAGCAGCCCCTTAGCGGGGGGGCCCACAGATACGCAGTATTTT. It specifies CASSPLAGGPTDTQYF.

The chain links TRBV7-9 to TRBJ2-7; D is unclear. V was trimmed by 1 base and J by 3 bases, leaving 10 bases between them. Germline V gene data show CDR1 as SEHNR and CDR2 as FQNEAQ (reference sequence). The CDR3 has 14 amino acids. CDR3 DNA: TGTGCCAGCAGCTTAGATACTTATATCTACGAGCAGTACTTC. Residues: CASSLDTYIYEQYF. The full variable domain, in which reference TRBV7-9 and TRBJ2-7 provide the parts outside the CDR3, is DTGVSQNPRHKITKRGQNVTFRCDPISEHNRLYWYRQTLGQGPEFLTYFQNEAQLEKSRLLSDRFSAERPKGSFSTLEIQRTEQGDSAMYLCASSLDTYIYEQYFGPGTRLTVT.

The V and J genes are TRBV13 and TRBJ1-6; D possibly corresponds to TRBD1 (6 bases). Germline V gene data show CDR1 as PRHDT and CDR2 as FYEKMQ (reference sequence). The CDR3 sequence is 14 residues long. Trimming removed 0 bases from V and 11 bases from J, with 11 bases in between. The CDR3 region is CASSLGQGGTPLHF. The CDR3 DNA reads TGTGCCAGCAGCTTAGGACAGGGTGGCACACCCCTCCACTTT.

V gene TRBV18 combines with J gene TRBJ1-2; TRBD1 matches at 8 bases. This CDR3 has 15 amino acids. The V segment lost 3 bases and the J segment 4 bases; nucleotides outside the gene matches: 7. Germline values: CDR1 KGHSH, CDR2 LQKENI. DNA of the CDR3: TGTGCCAGCTCACCTTCGGACAGGGTTGGCTATGGCTACACCTTC. Translated, it gives CASSPSDRVGYGYTF.

The V gene is TRBV7-6, the J gene TRBJ1-4; TRBD1 is a possible D gene (5 bases). Germline values: CDR1 SGHVS, CDR2 FNYEAQ. Trimming left V 4 bases short and J 3 bases short, with 12 bases between. The CDR3 totals 15 residues. This CDR3 reads CASSYGVGANEKLFF. In nucleotides, the CDR3 is TGTGCCAGCAGCTATGGGGTAGGGGCTAATGAAAAACTGTTTTTT.